The 15 T cell receptor beta chains reported below all come from one sample, sequenced in a study of breast tumors, draining lymph nodes, adjacent tissues. TCRdb processed the multiplex PCR reads anew with MiXCR; each CDR3 protein has one entry. The table has some 52,000 distinct CDR3 sequences, roughly 40% seen once. Sequencing used breast tumor tissue. These receptors were collected from a female donor with breast cancer. Some clones in this sample may be carry-over from other donors' samples.

Note on this clonotype: A junction boundary mismatches the germline segment, possibly from a read error. CDR3 region: CASSRTQGALGDTQYF. CDR3 bases: TGTGCCAGCAGCCGGACCCAGGGGGCGCTCGGAGATACACAGTATTTT. V usage is TRBV14 and J usage is TRBJ2-3; 8 bases are shared with TRBD1. CDR1 is SGHDN and CDR2 is FVKESK in the germline V gene. The CDR3 contains 16 residues.

This clonotype has a count of ten or more. J is TRBJ1-6 and V is TRBV5-8; 9 bases are a match to TRBD1. The germline V gene has CDR1 SGHTS and CDR2 YDEGEE. V shed 4 bases and J 0 bases; nucleotides not matched to a gene: 8. The CDR3 has 18 residues. The CDR3 DNA reads as TGTGCCAGCAGCGCCGGGACAGGGACAAACTCCTATAATTCACCCCTCCACTTT. Translating it yields CASSAGTGTNSYNSPLHF. Based on the CDR3 plus reference TRBV5-8 and TRBJ1-6, the full variable domain is EAGVTQSPTHLIKTRGQQATLRCSPISGHTSVYWYQQALGLGLQFLLWYDEGEERNRGNFPPRFSGRQFPNYSSELNVNALELEDSALYLCASSAGTGTNSYNSPLHFGNGTRLTVT.

V usage is TRBV20-1 and J usage is TRBJ1-5; a possible D gene is TRBD1 (5 bases). Germline CDR1 is DFQATT and CDR2 is SNEGSKA (reference sequence). The CDR3 has 12 residues. CDR3 sequence (DNA): TGCAGAGCTTGGGGGGGGGATCAGCCCCAGCATTTT. It encodes CRAWGGDQPQHF.

This chain links TRBV18 with TRBJ2-5, with 9 positions matching TRBD2. Looked up from germline, CDR1 is KGHSH and CDR2 is LQKENI. The CDR3 contains 14 residues. The ends lost 6 bases at V and 3 bases at J; junction bases unmatched: 5. The CDR3 DNA reads as TGTGCCAGCTCGGAGACTAGCGGTGAAGAGACCCAGTACTTC. Translating it yields CASSETSGEETQYF.

The chain uses TRBV5-1 and TRBJ1-2; tentatively, D is TRBD1 (5 bases). The CDR3 sequence is 18 residues long. V was cut by 6 bases and J by 7 bases, with 31 bases left in between. Germline CDR1 SGHRS, CDR2 YFSETQ. The DNA for the CDR3 is TGCGCCAGCACCAAGCAGGGAACCGGGGTCCTGAGGTTCGTTGGCTACACCTTC. Its translation is CASTKQGTGVLRFVGYTF.

Points on this clonotype: The CDR3 does not end in the conserved phenylalanine or tryptophan, so this is likely a read error. V and J are TRBV11-3 and TRBJ2-1; tentative D call: TRBD1 (5 bases). The CDR3 contains 14 residues. Germline CDR1 and CDR2: SGHNT and YENEEA. The CDR3 bases are TGTGCCAGCAGCCCAGGGTTTTCCTCCAATGAGCAGTTCTCC. This gives the protein CASSPGFSSNEQFS.

Ten or more counts support this clonotype. V and J are TRBV10-3 and TRBJ2-3, with 10 bases lining up with TRBD2. The CDR3 is 15 residues long. Germline CDR1 reads ENHRY; CDR2 reads SYGVKD. The ends lost 6 bases at V and 2 bases at J; junction bases unmatched: 5. The CDR3 loop is CAIRPGLAPTDTQYF. In DNA form, the CDR3 reads TGTGCCATCAGGCCGGGACTAGCGCCCACAGATACGCAGTATTTT.

This clonotype has only a few counts. This may come from a read error, since a much larger clone is one base off. The CDR3 is CASSLTGALTDTQYF. CDR3 sequence (DNA): TGTGCCAGCAGCTTAACAGGGGCACTCACAGATACGCAGTATTTT. The V call is TRBV5-6, the J call TRBJ2-3; 7 nucleotides align to TRBD1. Germline lookup yields CDR1 SGHDT and CDR2 YYEEEE. V shed 2 bases and J 2 bases; nucleotides not matched to a gene: 5. The CDR3 runs to 15 residues.

This clonotype appeared once. The chain carries TRBV5-1 and TRBJ1-5, with D unclear. Trimming took off 3 bases at V and 15 bases at J, with 16 bases between the two ends. CDR3 size: 12 residues. CDR1 is SGHRS and CDR2 is YFSETQ in the germline V gene. The CDR3 protein is CASSSSGQGGHF. The CDR3 region has the DNA TGCGCCAGCAGCTCCTCCGGCCAAGGTGGGCATTTT.

In regard to this clonotype: The junction shows a germline mismatch at one end, possibly a read error. The chain recombines TRBV4-3 with TRBJ2-5; D gene ambiguous. This CDR3 has 15 residues. Germline CDR1 LGHNA, CDR2 YSLEER. The CDR3 nucleotides are TGCGCCAGCAGCCCCGCTGGTGGTACCCAAGCGACCCAGTACTTC. Its translation: CASSPAGGTQATQYF.

This clonotype has just one count. The junction shows a germline mismatch at one end, possibly a read error. This chain connects TRBV20-1 to TRBJ2-3, with 7 bases that match TRBD1. The CDR3 totals 14 residues. The germline CDR1 and CDR2 sequences are DFQATT and SNEGSKA (reference sequence). The CDR3 bases are TGCAGTGCCGTGACGGGACAGAGCACAGCTACGCAGTATTTT. This sequence encodes CSAVTGQSTATQYF.

In the case of this clonotype: The junction differs from germline at one of its ends, possibly a read error. This rearrangement joins TRBV11-3 to TRBJ2-1; tentative D call: TRBD2 (5 bases). This CDR3 has 13 residues. Looked up from germline, CDR1 is SGHNT and CDR2 is YENEEA. The CDR3 is CASNSPVSWEQSF. The CDR3 DNA follows: TGTGCCAGCAACTCCCCCGTTTCCTGGGAGCAGTCCTTC.

This clonotype was observed once. One end of the junction varies from germline; a read error may be responsible. The chain links TRBV5-1 to TRBJ1-6; D call uncertain. Germline V gene data show CDR1 as SGHRS and CDR2 as YFSETQ. The CDR3 has 13 residues. The CDR3 sequence is CASSFGDNYPLHF. The CDR3 bases are TGTGCCAGCAGCTTCGGAGATAATTACCCCCTCCACTTT.

This clonotype was seen many times. A much larger clone lies one base from this, so it may be a read error. CDR3 coding DNA: TGCAGTGCTAGAGGAGGCGGGAGGGCAGCTACGCAGTATTTT. Protein: CSARGGGRAATQYF. The V call is TRBV20-1, the J call TRBJ2-3; TRBD2 matches 9 bases. Per germline, CDR1 DFQATT and CDR2 SNEGSKA (reference sequence). J gave up 8 bases and V 1 base, and 7 bases lay outside the gene matches. This CDR3 is 14 amino acids long.

This chain links TRBV20-1 with TRBJ1-2; perhaps TRBD1 as D (5 bases). From germline, CDR1 is DFQATT and CDR2 SNEGSKA (reference sequence). Between the trimmed V and J ends, which lost 6 bases and 4 bases, there was a span of 15 bases. The CDR3 consists of 13 residues. CDR3 in amino acids: CSARRGEIYGYTF. DNA for the CDR3: TGCAGTGCCAGGCGGGGGGAAATCTATGGCTACACCTTC.